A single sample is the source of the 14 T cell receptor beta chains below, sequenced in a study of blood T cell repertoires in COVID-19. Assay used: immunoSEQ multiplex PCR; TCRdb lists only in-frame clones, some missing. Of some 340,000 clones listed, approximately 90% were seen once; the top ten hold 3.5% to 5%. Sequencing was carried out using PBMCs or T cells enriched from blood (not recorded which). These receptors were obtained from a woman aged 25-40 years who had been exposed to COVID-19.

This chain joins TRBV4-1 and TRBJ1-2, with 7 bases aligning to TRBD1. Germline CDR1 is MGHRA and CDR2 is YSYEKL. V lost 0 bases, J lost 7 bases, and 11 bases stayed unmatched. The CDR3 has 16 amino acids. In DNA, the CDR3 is TGCGCCAGCAGCCAAGATCTAGGGAACAGGGGTAGTGGCTACACCTTC. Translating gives CASSQDLGNRGSGYTF.

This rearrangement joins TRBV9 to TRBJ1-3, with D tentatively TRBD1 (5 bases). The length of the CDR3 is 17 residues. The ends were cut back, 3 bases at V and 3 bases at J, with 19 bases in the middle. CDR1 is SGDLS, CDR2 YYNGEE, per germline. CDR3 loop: CASSDHRGDKGGNTIYF. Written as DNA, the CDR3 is TGTGCCAGCAGCGACCACCGGGGGGATAAGGGTGGAAACACCATATATTTT.

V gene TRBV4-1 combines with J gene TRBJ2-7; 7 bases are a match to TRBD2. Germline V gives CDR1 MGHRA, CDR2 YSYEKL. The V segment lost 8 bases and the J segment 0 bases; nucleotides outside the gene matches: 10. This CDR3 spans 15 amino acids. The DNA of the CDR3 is TGCGCCAGCCGGGACTACCTTTATGGCTCCTACGAGCAGTACTTC. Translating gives CASRDYLYGSYEQYF.

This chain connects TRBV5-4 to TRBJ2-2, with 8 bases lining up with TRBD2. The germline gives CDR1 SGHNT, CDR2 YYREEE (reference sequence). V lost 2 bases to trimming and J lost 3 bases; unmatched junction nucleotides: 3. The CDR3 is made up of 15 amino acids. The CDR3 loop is CASSLPAGDTGELFF. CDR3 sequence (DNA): TGTGCCAGCAGCTTACCAGCGGGGGACACCGGGGAGCTGTTTTTT.

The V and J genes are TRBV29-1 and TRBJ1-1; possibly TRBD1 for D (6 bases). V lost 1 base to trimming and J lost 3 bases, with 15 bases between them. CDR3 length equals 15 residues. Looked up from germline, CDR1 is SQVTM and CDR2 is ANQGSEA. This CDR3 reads CSVEVRVQGYTEAFF. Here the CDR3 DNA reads TGCAGCGTTGAAGTCCGAGTCCAGGGGTACACTGAAGCTTTCTTT.

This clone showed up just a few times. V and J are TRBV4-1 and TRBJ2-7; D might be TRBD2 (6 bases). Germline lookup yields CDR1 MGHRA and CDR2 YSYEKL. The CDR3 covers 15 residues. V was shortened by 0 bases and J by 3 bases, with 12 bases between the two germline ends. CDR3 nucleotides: TGCGCCAGCAGCCAAGAGATAGCGGCGTACTACGAGCAGTACTTC. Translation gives CASSQEIAAYYEQYF.

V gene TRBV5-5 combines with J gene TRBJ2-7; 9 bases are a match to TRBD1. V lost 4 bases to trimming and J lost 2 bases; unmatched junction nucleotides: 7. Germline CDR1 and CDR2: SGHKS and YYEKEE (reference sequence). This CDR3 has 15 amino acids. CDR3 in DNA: TGTGCCAGCAGCACCGGGACAGGGAGGACCTACGAGCAGTACTTC. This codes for CASSTGTGRTYEQYF.

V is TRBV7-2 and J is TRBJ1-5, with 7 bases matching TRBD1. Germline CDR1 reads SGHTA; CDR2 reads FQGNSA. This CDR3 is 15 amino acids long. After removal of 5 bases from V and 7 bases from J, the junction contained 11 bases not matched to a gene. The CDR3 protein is CASSATGQSRQPQHF. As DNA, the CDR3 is TGTGCCAGCAGCGCTACGGGACAGTCTCGGCAGCCCCAGCATTTT.

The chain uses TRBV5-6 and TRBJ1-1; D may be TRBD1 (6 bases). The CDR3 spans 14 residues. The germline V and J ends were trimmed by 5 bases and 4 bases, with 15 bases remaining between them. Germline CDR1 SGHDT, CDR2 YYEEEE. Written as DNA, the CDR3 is TGTGCCAGCAGGGGGACACCCTTTGGCACTGAAGCTTTCTTT. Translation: CASRGTPFGTEAFF.

The CDR3 here is CASSEDTGVTQYF. Here the CDR3 DNA reads TGTGCCAGCAGTGAGGACACTGGAGTGACCCAGTACTTC. The rearrangement joins TRBV2 to TRBJ2-5; D perhaps matches TRBD1 (5 bases). CDR3 length equals 13 residues. Germline V gene lookup returns CDR1 SNHLY and CDR2 FYNNEI. Trimming took 3 bases from V and 7 from J, leaving 12 bases between them.

CDR3 DNA: TGTGCCAGCAGCCTTTCTAGTCGTGAAAAACTGTTTTTT. Translation: CASSLSSREKLFF. The V gene is TRBV7-8, the J gene TRBJ1-4; D is ambiguous. Deletions cut 5 bases from V and 7 bases from J, with 11 bases between. Looked up from germline, CDR1 is SGHVS and CDR2 is FQNEAQ. The CDR3 consists of 13 residues.

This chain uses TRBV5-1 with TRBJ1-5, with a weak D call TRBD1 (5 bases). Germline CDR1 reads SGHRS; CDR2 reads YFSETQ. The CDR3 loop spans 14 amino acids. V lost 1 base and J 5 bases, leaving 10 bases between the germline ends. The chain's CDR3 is CASSLLGVDQPQHF. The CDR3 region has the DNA TGCGCCAGCAGCTTGTTAGGGGTGGATCAGCCCCAGCATTTT.

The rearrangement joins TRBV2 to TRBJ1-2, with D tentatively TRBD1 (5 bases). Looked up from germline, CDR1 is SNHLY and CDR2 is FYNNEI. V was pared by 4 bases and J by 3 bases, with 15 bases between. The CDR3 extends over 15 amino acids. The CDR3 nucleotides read TGTGCCAGCAGTGCCCTACGGGGGACCCACTATGGCTACACCTTC. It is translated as CASSALRGTHYGYTF.

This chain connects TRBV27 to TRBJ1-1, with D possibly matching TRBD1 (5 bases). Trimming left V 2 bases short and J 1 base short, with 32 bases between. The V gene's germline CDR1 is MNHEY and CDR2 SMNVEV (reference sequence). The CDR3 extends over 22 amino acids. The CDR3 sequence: CASSLIPPPIWGELDTNTEAFF. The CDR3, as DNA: TGTGCCAGCAGTTTAATACCCCCTCCTATATGGGGGGAATTGGATACGAACACTGAAGCTTTCTTT.